This TCR beta chain was captured in a study of blood T cells in healthy people across ages. Drawing of peripheral blood yielded roughly 9.3 milliliters from each donor. Germline lookup yields CDR1 ENHRY and CDR2 SYGVKD. V shed 9 bases and J 2 bases; nucleotides not matched to a gene: 10. This CDR3 comprises 17 residues. The second PCR ran roughly 6 to 11 cycles with a sample-barcoded 5' primer and J-beta primers. TCRdb re-derived calls from the 5' RACE reads in MiXCR, one entry per CDR3 protein. The repertoire has 950,000 to 1,200,000 distinct CDR3 sequences, roughly two fifths of them found once; the top ten carry around 13%. Worth noting for this clonotype: Its antigen is undetermined.

Overall study results and limits: Age advanced and TCR beta diversity per million T cells fell, roughly linearly.

The rearrangement joins TRBV10-3 to TRBJ2-2, with 12 bases matching TRBD2. This TCR was sampled from a man aged 18 to 30 in good health. Sequencing was done on a sample of blood. The DNA of the CDR3 is TGTGCCATACTAGCGGGGGGCCTCACCGCAAACACCGGGGAGCTGTTTTTT. It yields the protein CAILAGGLTANTGELFF.